What follows is one T cell receptor (beta chain) and its context. These data originate in a study of T cells after posttransplantation cyclophosphamide. The CDR3 contains 13 residues. V gave up 2 bases and J gave up 11 bases, with 15 bases separating them. Germline CDR1 is LNHNV and CDR2 is YYDKDF (reference sequence). The table came from immunoSEQ multiplex PCR; TCRdb's copy has only in-frame clones and leaves some out. The data show 66,000 or so clones, roughly 95% seen once. The sample consisted of PBMCs. The sequence was collected from a woman in her thirties in good health and a related stem cell transplant donor. The genes are TRBV15 and TRBJ1-1; D gene ambiguous. In DNA form, the CDR3 reads TGTGCCACCAGCAGAAAACTAAGGGAGTTGGCTTTCTTT. This encodes CATSRKLRELAFF.